These 26 T cell receptor beta chains originate from one sample sequenced in a study of cytomegalovirus exposure and HLA in healthy donors. Vbeta (60) and Jbeta (13) primers were used in the PCR. Sequencing was performed with immunoSEQ multiplex PCR; in TCRdb, only in-frame clones are kept and a portion is missing. The sample has about 110,000 clones, 82% seen once; the top ten hold less than 3.5%. Sequencing was done on a sample of PBMCs. These receptors were taken from a young man in good health and CMV-seropositive.

This clone was detected a few times. The gene calls are TRBV5-1 and TRBJ1-1; D may be TRBD1 (5 bases). Between the trimmed V and J ends, which lost 6 bases and 3 bases, there was a span of 18 bases. CDR3 length: 15 amino acids. Germline CDR1 reads SGHRS; CDR2 reads YFSETQ. The DNA of the CDR3 is TGCGCCAGCAATGGGGTAGGTATAGGGGACACTGAAGCTTTCTTT. This encodes CASNGVGIGDTEAFF.

The V and J genes are TRBV25-1 and TRBJ2-3; D uncertain. With 8 bases removed from V and 3 bases from J, the gap between germline ends came to 21 bases. The CDR3 covers 16 residues. Per germline, CDR1 MGHDK and CDR2 SYGVNS. Here the CDR3 DNA reads TGTGCCAGCTCCACCGGTGGTCCAGGTTGGACAGATACGCAGTATTTT. Translating it yields CASSTGGPGWTDTQYF.

A remark on this clone: This specimen includes other DNA sequences encoding the same CDR3. The gene calls are TRBV20-1 and TRBJ1-2, with TRBD1 matching over 8 bases. Germline V gives CDR1 DFQATT, CDR2 SNEGSKA (reference sequence). The CDR3 spans 11 residues. The CDR3 nucleotides read TGCAGGTCAGGGGGCAACTATGGCTACACCTTC. This translates into CRSGGNYGYTF.

The chain has TRBV6-1 and TRBJ1-2, with 8 positions matching TRBD1. J lost 1 base, V lost 6 bases, and 7 bases had no gene match. The CDR3 has 15 residues. Germline lookup yields CDR1 MNHNS and CDR2 SASEGT. The CDR3 loop is CASRIRTGINYGYTF. As DNA, the CDR3 is TGTGCCAGCAGAATTAGGACAGGGATTAACTATGGCTACACCTTC.

This clone has only one observation. V gene TRBV11-3 combines with J gene TRBJ2-5; D perhaps matches TRBD2 (5 bases). V dropped 3 bases and J dropped 4 bases, with 21 bases sitting between them. The germline V gene encodes CDR1 SGHNT and CDR2 YENEEA. CDR3 length: 17 amino acids. The CDR3, as DNA: TGTGCCAGCAGCTTCCAATTGGCTAGGCCGGGATCAGAGACCCAGTACTTC. This sequence encodes CASSFQLARPGSETQYF.

The genes are TRBV12-5 and TRBJ2-3; 10 nucleotides align to TRBD2. Trimming removed 0 bases from V and 6 bases from J; junction bases left unmatched: 9. This CDR3 is 17 amino acids long. CDR1 is LGHNT and CDR2 is FRNRAP in the germline V gene. Here the CDR3 reads CASGLVRGQRGGDTQYF. CDR3 coding DNA: TGTGCTAGTGGTTTGGTACGCGGGCAGCGGGGGGGTGATACGCAGTATTTT.

The chain uses TRBV7-8 and TRBJ1-5, with D possibly matching TRBD1 (5 bases). Per germline, CDR1 SGHVS and CDR2 FQNEAQ. V was shortened by 5 bases and J by 1 base, with 18 bases between the two germline ends. The CDR3 contains 17 residues. CDR3 bases: TGTGCCAGCAGCCGCGCTGGGGGGTTGAACAGCAATCAGCCCCAGCATTTT. Amino acids: CASSRAGGLNSNQPQHF.

J is TRBJ1-2 and V is TRBV12-5, with TRBD1 identical over 8 bases. Trimming at V came to 5 bases and at J to 0 bases, leaving 8 bases not matched to a gene. The germline V gene has CDR1 LGHNT and CDR2 FRNRAP. The CDR3 covers 16 residues. The CDR3 region has the DNA TGTGCTAGTGGTCCAGAACAGGGGGACTCTAACTATGGCTACACCTTC. It translates to CASGPEQGDSNYGYTF.

The chain is built from TRBV11-2 and TRBJ2-5; no clear D. The CDR3 has 12 amino acids. V lost 2 bases and J 5 bases, leaving 6 bases between the germline ends. Per the germline V gene, CDR1 is SGHAT and CDR2 is FQNNGV. The CDR3 is CASSLNRETQYF. The CDR3 DNA is TGTGCCAGCAGCTTAAATCGTGAGACCCAGTACTTC.

The CDR3 region has the DNA TGTGCCAGCAGCTCAGACTACAGGGAGTACTATGGCTACACCTTC. Protein: CASSSDYREYYGYTF. V gene TRBV5-5 combines with J gene TRBJ1-2, with D possibly being TRBD1 (6 bases). V was pared by 3 bases and J by 3 bases, with 15 bases between. The CDR3 extends over 15 amino acids. Germline CDR1 SGHKS, CDR2 YYEKEE (reference sequence).

This clone was detected once. CDR3 sequence reads: CASWEFGNTIYF. CDR3 DNA sequence: TGTGCCAGCTGGGAGTTCGGAAACACCATATATTTT. The chain has TRBV6-5 and TRBJ1-3; D gene unclear. Germline assignment: CDR1 MNHEY and CDR2 SVGAGI. The CDR3 contains 12 residues. Between the trimmed V and J ends, which lost 8 bases and 4 bases, there was a span of 9 bases.

This sequence joins TRBV5-8 and TRBJ2-3, with TRBD2 matching 7 bases. The germline CDR1 and CDR2 sequences are SGHTS and YDEGEE. Unmatched junction bases numbered 7, after V lost 5 bases and J lost 4 bases. The CDR3 is 14 amino acids. In nucleotides, the CDR3 is TGTGCCAGCAGGAGGCCGGGGGGATCAGATACGCAGTATTTT. Protein product: CASRRPGGSDTQYF.

The chain employs TRBV19 and TRBJ2-2; tentatively, D is TRBD1 (5 bases). Trimming stripped 5 bases from V and 4 bases from J, with 8 bases between. The CDR3 contains 13 residues. The germline V gene has CDR1 LNHDA and CDR2 SQIVND (reference sequence). This CDR3 is CASSWQGTGELFF. CDR3 DNA: TGTGCCAGTAGTTGGCAGGGCACCGGGGAGCTGTTTTTT.

V is TRBV6-5 and J is TRBJ1-2, with 7 positions matching TRBD1. The CDR3 runs 14 residues. Looked up from germline, CDR1 is MNHEY and CDR2 is SVGAGI. With V trimmed by 6 bases and J by 8 bases, 12 bases remained unmatched. The CDR3 bases are TGTGCCAGCAGCCGATTGAGGGGGCTCAGGGGCTACACCTTC. Encoded protein: CASSRLRGLRGYTF.

The chain has TRBV9 and TRBJ2-2, with TRBD2 matching over 11 bases. The CDR3 covers 19 residues. V shed 2 bases and J 0 bases; nucleotides not matched to a gene: 9. The V gene's germline CDR1 is SGDLS and CDR2 YYNGEE. CDR3 coding DNA: TGTGCCAGCAGCGTCCCTCTAGCGGGGGGATCCGCGAACACCGGGGAGCTGTTTTTT. This translates into CASSVPLAGGSANTGELFF.

Worth noting for this clone: An end of the junction differs from the germline gene, which may be a read error. The chain joins TRBV5-1 to TRBJ1-5; TRBD1 matches at 8 bases. Germline assignment: CDR1 SGHRS and CDR2 YFSETQ. The CDR3 length is 12 residues. The DNA of the CDR3 is TGCGCCAGCAGCTGGACAGGGTCAGCCCCAGCATTT. Its protein product is CASSWTGSAPAF. Full variable domain (outside the CDR3, taken from reference TRBV5-1 and TRBJ1-5): KAGVTQTPRYLIKTRGQQVTLSCSPISGHRSVSWYQQTPGQGLQFLFEYFSETQRNKGNFPGRFSGRQFSNSRSEMNVSTLELGDSALYLCASSWTGSAPAFGDGTRLSIL.

Comment on this clone: One junction end does not reproduce the germline sequence, and a read error may be involved. This rearrangement joins TRBV10-3 to TRBJ2-7; 7 bases map to TRBD1. Germline V lookup: CDR1 ENHRY, CDR2 SYGVKD. This CDR3 has 14 amino acids. This chain's CDR3 is CASSYEGASYEQYF. In nucleotides, the CDR3 is TGTGCCAGCAGTTACGAGGGGGCGTCCTACGAGCAGTACTTC.

This clone was picked up a small number of times. This sequence joins TRBV6-4 and TRBJ2-3; 10 bases fit TRBD2. The CDR3 has 18 amino acids. Unmatched junction bases numbered 13, after V lost 2 bases and J lost 5 bases. The germline CDR1 and CDR2 sequences are MRHNA and SNTAGT. In DNA, the CDR3 is TGTGCCAGCAGTGACCCATCAGAAAGCGGGGGGGTTCAAGATACGCAGTATTTT. Translating gives CASSDPSESGGVQDTQYF.

The chain joins TRBV6-1 to TRBJ2-7; D is unclear. V shed 4 bases and J shed 4 bases, with 8 bases lying between them. Germline-derived CDR1 and CDR2 are MNHNS and SASEGT. CDR3 length: 12 residues. The CDR3 bases are TGTGCCAGCAGTGTGGTCGGGTACGAGCAGTACTTC. It translates to CASSVVGYEQYF.

The J gene is TRBJ1-2, the V gene TRBV30, with D unclear. CDR1 is GTSNPN, CDR2 SVGIG, per germline (reference sequence). The ends were cut back, 2 bases at V and 8 bases at J, with 18 bases in the middle. CDR3 length: 14 amino acids. CDR3: CAWSPLGLREGYTF. As DNA, the CDR3 is TGTGCCTGGAGTCCCCTTGGACTTCGGGAAGGCTACACCTTC.

This clone occurred a few times. The chain links TRBV7-9 to TRBJ1-2, with D unresolved. This CDR3 region has 15 residues. Germline CDR1 reads SEHNR; CDR2 reads FQNEAQ (reference sequence). The germline V and J ends were trimmed by 5 bases and 3 bases, with 16 bases remaining between them. CDR3 nucleotide sequence: TGTGCCAGCAGCCCGTCGTTTAGCCCCCACTATGGCTACACCTTC. Encoded protein: CASSPSFSPHYGYTF.

This clone was counted between two and nine times. V and J are TRBV10-3 and TRBJ1-5, with 7 positions matching TRBD1. The germline V gene encodes CDR1 ENHRY and CDR2 SYGVKD. The CDR3 consists of 14 residues. The ends lost 5 bases at V and 7 bases at J; junction bases unmatched: 8. CDR3 sequence reads: CAISTGEGRQPQHF. CDR3 nucleotides: TGTGCCATCAGTACAGGGGAAGGGCGGCAGCCCCAGCATTTT.

The rearrangement links TRBV4-2 to TRBJ2-2, with 10 bases matching TRBD1. Germline-derived CDR1 and CDR2 are LGHNA and YNFKEQ. The CDR3 is 16 amino acids. V shed 0 bases and J 8 bases; nucleotides not matched to a gene: 6. This CDR3 reads CASSQEFRDRGGELFF. The CDR3 nucleotides are TGTGCCAGCAGCCAAGAATTTAGGGACAGGGGTGGGGAGCTGTTTTTT.

The chain employs TRBV5-1 and TRBJ1-2, with D possibly TRBD1 on 6 matching bases. The length of the CDR3 is 16 residues. The V end lost 1 base, the J end lost 5 bases, and 18 bases lay between the germline ends. Germline V gene data show CDR1 as SGHRS and CDR2 as YFSETQ. Here the CDR3 reads CASSLFENRAGYGYTF. CDR3 bases: TGCGCCAGCAGCTTGTTTGAAAACAGGGCTGGGTATGGCTACACCTTC. The full variable domain, rest sourced from reference TRBV5-1 and TRBJ1-2, is KAGVTQTPRYLIKTRGQQVTLSCSPISGHRSVSWYQQTPGQGLQFLFEYFSETQRNKGNFPGRFSGRQFSNSRSEMNVSTLELGDSALYLCASSLFENRAGYGYTFGSGTRLTVV.

The rearrangement uses TRBV2 and TRBJ2-2; maybe TRBD2 (7 bases). V was cut by 5 bases and J by 2 bases, with 18 bases left in between. The CDR3 is 17 residues long. Germline V gene data show CDR1 as SNHLY and CDR2 as FYNNEI. This chain's CDR3 is CASSPLPGGHNTGELFF. In DNA form, the CDR3 reads TGTGCCAGCAGTCCTCTTCCGGGGGGACATAACACCGGGGAGCTGTTTTTT.

The chain joins TRBV7-6 to TRBJ1-1, with TRBD1 matching 7 bases. V lost 5 bases and J lost 4; bases outside the gene matches: 7. In germline, CDR1 is SGHVS, CDR2 FNYEAQ. This CDR3 has 14 residues. The CDR3, as DNA: TGTGCCAGCAGCCCTGGAGGGGGCTTCACTGAAGCTTTCTTT. Its translation: CASSPGGGFTEAFF.